One sample yielded the 20 T cell receptor beta chains listed below, sequenced in a study of T cells in tumors after PD-1 blockade. Clones were sequenced by immunoSEQ multiplex PCR, and TCRdb holds only the in-frame ones, with some missing. The repertoire holds roughly 20,000 clones, with more than 65% as singletons. Specimen: PBMCs, collected after anti-PD-1 therapy. The receptors come from a human donor with advanced basal cell or squamous cell carcinoma (not recorded which).

The gene calls are TRBV7-9 and TRBJ2-3; possibly TRBD2 for D (5 bases). Trimming took 5 bases from V and 1 from J, leaving 10 bases between them. This CDR3 has 14 residues. Looked up from germline, CDR1 is SEHNR and CDR2 is FQNEAQ (reference sequence). CDR3 loop: CASSLGLRTDTQYF. In DNA, the CDR3 is TGTGCCAGCAGCCTCGGACTTCGCACAGATACGCAGTATTTT.

This chain connects TRBV7-2 to TRBJ2-7, with D possibly matching TRBD2 (5 bases). The germline V gene has CDR1 SGHTA and CDR2 FQGNSA. There are 14 residues in the CDR3. Trimming left V 5 bases short and J 5 bases short, with 16 bases between. CDR3 loop: CASSRHRGSDEQYF. The CDR3 nucleotides read TGTGCCAGCAGCCGTCACCGAGGGAGCGACGAGCAGTACTTC.

This chain uses TRBV9 with TRBJ1-1, with D uncertain. Trimming took 0 bases from V and 0 from J, leaving 9 bases between them. This CDR3 comprises 15 residues. Germline assignment: CDR1 SGDLS and CDR2 YYNGEE. The CDR3 reads CASSVAGRMNTEAFF. As DNA, the CDR3 is TGTGCCAGCAGCGTAGCAGGACGGATGAACACTGAAGCTTTCTTT.

As to this clone: Other DNA sequences in the same sample also yield this CDR3. The chain recombines TRBV2 with TRBJ2-1; 8 bases fit TRBD1. V was clipped by 6 bases and J by 6 bases; unmatched bases: 10. This CDR3 has 15 residues. In germline, CDR1 is SNHLY, CDR2 FYNNEI. CDR3 DNA: TGTGCCAGCAGAGGGGGGACAGGAGTGGTCAATGAGCAGTTCTTC. It is translated as CASRGGTGVVNEQFF.

The rearrangement links TRBV5-1 to TRBJ2-5; perhaps TRBD1 as D (6 bases). Germline V gene lookup returns CDR1 SGHRS and CDR2 YFSETQ. CDR3 size: 16 residues. Between the trimmed V and J ends, which lost 3 bases and 1 base, there was a span of 16 bases. CDR3 sequence reads: CASSSTTGSFQETQYF. CDR3 coding DNA: TGCGCCAGCAGCTCTACGACAGGTAGCTTCCAAGAGACCCAGTACTTC.

The chain links TRBV4-2 to TRBJ2-3; D is tentatively TRBD1 or TRBD2 (5 bases each). This CDR3 has 16 amino acids. With 4 bases removed from V and 3 bases from J, the gap between germline ends came to 17 bases. Germline assignment: CDR1 LGHNA and CDR2 YNFKEQ. CDR3 nucleotides: TGTGCCAGCAGCCCCTTGGGGGTTAAAGGGACAGATACGCAGTATTTT. This translates into CASSPLGVKGTDTQYF.

As concerns this clone: Distinct nucleotide sequences in the sample also encode this CDR3. The chain joins TRBV19 to TRBJ1-4, with D possibly TRBD1 on 5 matching bases. The ends were cut back, 6 bases at V and 6 bases at J, with 14 bases in the middle. Germline V gene lookup returns CDR1 LNHDA and CDR2 SQIVND (reference sequence). The CDR3 is made up of 14 amino acids. The CDR3 protein is CASRIGQGDEKLFF. The CDR3 nucleotides read TGTGCCAGTAGAATCGGGCAGGGTGATGAAAAACTGTTTTTT.

This clone was seen a few times. V and J are TRBV6-5 and TRBJ2-5, with 11 bases fitting TRBD1. The CDR3 runs 14 residues. Trimming took 5 bases from V and 4 from J; bases not matched to a gene: 3. CDR1 is MNHEY, CDR2 SVGAGI, per germline. The CDR3 loop reads CASSRDRGGETQYF. The DNA for the CDR3 is TGTGCCAGCAGTCGGGACAGGGGGGGAGAGACCCAGTACTTC.

The V and J genes are TRBV7-9 and TRBJ2-6; tentative D call: TRBD1 (5 bases). The ends were cut back, 1 base at V and 0 bases at J, with 13 bases in the middle. Per germline, CDR1 SEHNR and CDR2 FQNEAQ (reference sequence). The length of the CDR3 is 18 residues. The CDR3 DNA follows: TGTGCCAGCAGCTTAGTTGCCAGGGCAAACTCTGGGGCCAACGTCCTGACTTTC. Its translation: CASSLVARANSGANVLTF. Combining the CDR3 with reference TRBV7-9 and TRBJ2-6 gives the whole variable domain DTGVSQNPRHKITKRGQNVTFRCDPISEHNRLYWYRQTLGQGPEFLTYFQNEAQLEKSRLLSDRFSAERPKGSFSTLEIQRTEQGDSAMYLCASSLVARANSGANVLTFGAGSRLTVL.

This clone is medium-sized in the sample. The rearrangement joins TRBV7-9 to TRBJ1-2; D gene uncertain. There are 15 residues in the CDR3. The germline V and J ends were trimmed by 5 bases and 4 bases, with 17 bases remaining between them. CDR1 is SEHNR and CDR2 is FQNEAQ in the germline V gene (reference sequence). CDR3 sequence: CASSPQIGEPYGYTF. Written as DNA, the CDR3 is TGTGCCAGCAGCCCCCAGATTGGGGAGCCCTATGGCTACACCTTC.

V usage is TRBV19 and J usage is TRBJ2-5; the D gene is possibly TRBD1 (6 bases). Trimming removed 5 bases from V and 4 bases from J, with 17 bases in between. The CDR3 loop spans 15 amino acids. The germline V gene encodes CDR1 LNHDA and CDR2 SQIVND (reference sequence). The CDR3 DNA is TGTGCCAGTAGTCCTTACAGGGTATCCGGAGAGACCCAGTACTTC. It is translated as CASSPYRVSGETQYF.

The CDR3 sequence is CASSGGQGIRSNQPQHF. CDR3 coding DNA: TGTGCCAGCAGTGGGGGACAGGGTATACGCAGCAATCAGCCCCAGCATTTT. The V gene is TRBV2, the J gene TRBJ1-5, with 9 positions matching TRBD1. There are 17 residues in the CDR3. Germline V gene data show CDR1 as SNHLY and CDR2 as FYNNEI. The V and J ends lost 4 bases and 1 base, in that order; junction bases with no gene match: 8.

V is TRBV4-1 and J is TRBJ1-2; D uncertain. This CDR3 spans 15 amino acids. The V gene lost 4 bases and the J gene lost 0 bases, with 12 bases spanning the gap. In germline, CDR1 is MGHRA, CDR2 YSYEKL. DNA for the CDR3: TGCGCCAGCAGCCTAAACAGTATACCTAACTATGGCTACACCTTC. Protein product: CASSLNSIPNYGYTF.

The chain employs TRBV4-1 and TRBJ1-1; D is undetermined. V was cut by 0 bases and J by 6 bases, with 17 bases left in between. Germline V lookup: CDR1 MGHRA, CDR2 YSYEKL. The CDR3 covers 16 residues. The CDR3 loop reads CASSQDGAATSSEAFF. The CDR3 nucleotides read TGCGCCAGCAGCCAAGACGGAGCAGCTACTTCTTCTGAAGCTTTCTTT.

The chain recombines TRBV18 with TRBJ2-2; D assignment may be TRBD1 or TRBD2 (5 bases each). The germline V gene has CDR1 KGHSH and CDR2 LQKENI. The CDR3 is 15 residues long. The V and J ends lost 1 base and 7 bases respectively, with 13 bases between them. CDR3 sequence: CASSPRGVVSGELFF. In nucleotides, the CDR3 is TGTGCCAGCTCACCACGAGGGGTGGTGAGCGGGGAGCTGTTTTTT.

V usage is TRBV27 and J usage is TRBJ2-1; no definite D call. Germline CDR1 reads MNHEY; CDR2 reads SMNVEV (reference sequence). Trimming took off 7 bases at V and 0 bases at J, with 10 bases between the two ends. The CDR3 is 14 amino acids. This chain's CDR3 is CASKTRTSYNEQFF. CDR3 DNA: TGTGCCAGCAAAACCAGGACCTCCTACAATGAGCAGTTCTTC.

The table lists this clone with a count of one. The chain has TRBV5-1 and TRBJ2-7; 10 bases align to TRBD1. The CDR3 is made up of 15 amino acids. The V gene's germline CDR1 is SGHRS and CDR2 YFSETQ. Unmatched junction bases numbered 5, after V lost 3 bases and J lost 2 bases. CDR3 nucleotides: TGCGCCAGCAGCTGGCTAGGACAGGGGGCCTACGAGCAGTACTTC. Translation gives CASSWLGQGAYEQYF. Complete variable domain (other parts from reference TRBV5-1 and TRBJ2-7): KAGVTQTPRYLIKTRGQQVTLSCSPISGHRSVSWYQQTPGQGLQFLFEYFSETQRNKGNFPGRFSGRQFSNSRSEMNVSTLELGDSALYLCASSWLGQGAYEQYFGPGTRLTVT.

This chain links TRBV2 with TRBJ1-2; a weak D match, TRBD1 (6 bases). The CDR3 is 14 residues long. Per the germline V gene, CDR1 is SNHLY and CDR2 is FYNNEI. Trimming left V 8 bases short and J 8 bases short, with 21 bases between. DNA of the CDR3: TGTGCCAGCCAAAGGTTGGGTCAGGGGAGAGGCTACACCTTC. This translates into CASQRLGQGRGYTF.

This clone has just a few counts. The rearrangement joins TRBV5-1 to TRBJ2-5, with no clear D. The CDR3 extends over 15 amino acids. Trimming took 1 base from V and 2 from J, leaving 12 bases between them. CDR1 SGHRS and CDR2 YFSETQ come from the germline V gene. CDR3 residues: CASSLMGNQQETQYF. Here the CDR3 DNA reads TGCGCCAGCAGCTTGATGGGCAACCAGCAAGAGACCCAGTACTTC.

V gene TRBV25-1 combines with J gene TRBJ1-2; TRBD1 aligns across 8 bases. Germline V gene lookup returns CDR1 MGHDK and CDR2 SYGVNS. The CDR3 has 13 amino acids. The V segment lost 4 bases and the J segment 8 bases; nucleotides outside the gene matches: 6. The CDR3 spells CASSAWTGHGYTF. The CDR3 DNA reads as TGTGCCAGCAGTGCATGGACAGGGCACGGCTACACCTTC.